This T cell receptor (beta chain) stems from a study of blood T cell repertoires in COVID-19. The overall study: T cells, B-cell-depleted T cells, or PBMCs supplied cDNA or gDNA.

From germline, CDR1 is SGHRS and CDR2 YFSETQ. J was trimmed by 1 base and V by 3 bases; bases with no gene match: 9. This CDR3 region has 16 residues. Only in-frame clones appear in the TCRdb table, and some are missing; sequencing was by immunoSEQ multiplex PCR. The sample lists about 230,000 clones, approximately 87% occurring once. The TCR comes from a woman between 65 and 79 years old with active or convalescent COVID-19. V and J are TRBV5-1 and TRBJ1-2; TRBD1 matches at 7 bases. The sample comprised peripheral blood. This CDR3 is CASSSTTGLINYGYTF. The CDR3 DNA follows: TGCGCCAGCAGCTCTACGACAGGGCTTATTAACTATGGCTACACCTTC.